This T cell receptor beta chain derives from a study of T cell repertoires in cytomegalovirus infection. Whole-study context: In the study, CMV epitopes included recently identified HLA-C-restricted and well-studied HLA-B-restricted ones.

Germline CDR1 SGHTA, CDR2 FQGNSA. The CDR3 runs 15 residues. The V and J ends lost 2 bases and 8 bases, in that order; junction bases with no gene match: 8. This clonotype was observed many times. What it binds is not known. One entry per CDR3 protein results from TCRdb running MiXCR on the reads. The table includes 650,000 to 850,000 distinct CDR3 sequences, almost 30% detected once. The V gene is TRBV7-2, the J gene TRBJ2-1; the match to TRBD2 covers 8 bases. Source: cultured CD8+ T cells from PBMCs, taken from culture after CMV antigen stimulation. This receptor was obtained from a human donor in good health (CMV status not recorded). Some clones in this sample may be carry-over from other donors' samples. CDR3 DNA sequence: TGTGCCAGCAGCTTAAATTCGGGGGGGTACGATGAGCAGTTCTTC. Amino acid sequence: CASSLNSGGYDEQFF.